What follows are 21 T cell receptor beta chains derived from one specimen sequenced in a study of T-cell reconstitution after alpha-beta-depleted transplantation in children. Unique molecular identifiers were used in preparing the TCRbeta library. TCRdb ran MiXCR on the PCR reads and lists one entry per CDR3 protein. The sample holds 8,600 or so distinct CDR3 sequences, 15% to 20% seen once. The sequencing here drew on PBMCs, mostly from graft donor cells, taken 60 days after TCRalphabeta/CD19-depleted stem cell transplant. Every receptor here comes from a girl under two years old who had a stem cell transplant for combined immunodeficiency, so the T cells may come from the graft donor.

This clonotype was found many times. The chain links TRBV5-6 to TRBJ2-7; TRBD2 matches 13 bases. The CDR3 contains 16 residues. V lost 4 bases, J lost 4 bases, and 8 bases stayed unmatched. CDR1 and CDR2 (germline): SGHDT, YYEEEE. CDR3 loop: CASSRWTSGRLYEQYF. The CDR3 DNA sequence: TGTGCCAGCAGCCGTTGGACTAGCGGGAGATTATACGAGCAGTACTTC. The variable domain in full, with the rest retrieved from reference TRBV5-6 and TRBJ2-7, is DAGVTQSPTHLIKTRGQQVTLRCSPKSGHDTVSWYQQALGQGPQFIFQYYEEEERQRGNFPDRFSGHQFPNYSSELNVNALLLGDSALYLCASSRWTSGRLYEQYFGPGTRLTVT.

This clonotype was counted only a few times. The V gene is TRBV7-2, the J gene TRBJ2-3; tentatively, D is TRBD2 (6 bases). The V end was cut by 1 base, the J end by 2 bases, with 10 bases between. Germline V CDR1 and CDR2: SGHTA, FQGNSA. The CDR3 totals 15 residues. The CDR3 nucleotides read TGTGCCAGCAGCTTAGGGGGGAGGTTCACAGATACGCAGTATTTT. It is translated as CASSLGGRFTDTQYF.

This clonotype was seen only a few times. The rearrangement links TRBV28 to TRBJ2-3, with 12 bases matching TRBD1. The CDR3 has 16 residues. CDR1 is MDHEN, CDR2 SYDVKM, per germline. The V segment lost 5 bases and the J segment 3 bases; nucleotides outside the gene matches: 6. The CDR3 sequence: CASSQGDRGRTDTQYF. CDR3 sequence (DNA): TGTGCCAGCAGTCAAGGGGACAGGGGGCGAACAGATACGCAGTATTTT.

This clonotype was picked up a small number of times. The V and J genes are TRBV7-3 and TRBJ1-4; D is undetermined. V lost 4 bases to trimming and J lost 8 bases, with 17 bases between them. CDR1 and CDR2 (germline): SGHTA, FQGTGA. The CDR3 spans 15 residues. Written as DNA, the CDR3 is TGTGCCAGCAGCTCGTTGAGCCCGGCATGGGAAAAACTGTTTTTT. It translates to CASSSLSPAWEKLFF.

This clonotype was seen ten or more times. The genes are TRBV20-1 and TRBJ2-1, with TRBD2 identical over 12 bases. The CDR3 extends over 14 amino acids. Trimming at V came to 6 bases and at J to 11 bases, leaving 11 bases not matched to a gene. The germline CDR1 and CDR2 sequences are DFQATT and SNEGSKA (reference sequence). The CDR3 is CSARASGRVRQQFF. The CDR3 bases are TGCAGTGCGAGGGCTAGCGGGAGGGTAAGGCAGCAGTTCTTC.

The rearrangement links TRBV5-6 to TRBJ2-2; D unresolved. This CDR3 is 12 amino acids long. V lost 4 bases to trimming and J lost 4 bases, with 5 bases between them. CDR1 and CDR2 from the germline V gene are SGHDT and YYEEEE. This CDR3 is CASSRPTGELFF. As DNA, the CDR3 is TGTGCCAGCAGCCGACCCACCGGGGAGCTGTTTTTT.

The chain recombines TRBV6-2 or TRBV6-3 with TRBJ2-5; D gene uncertain. Trimming left V 4 bases short and J 6 bases short, with 15 bases between. Germline V gives CDR1 MNHEY, CDR2 SVGEGT. The CDR3 is 14 residues long. The chain's CDR3 is CASSFRASGQTQYF. CDR3 coding DNA: TGTGCCAGCAGTTTCCGGGCCTCCGGACAGACCCAGTACTTC.

This clonotype was observed at least ten times. V and J are TRBV6-6 and TRBJ2-7; unclear D gene. From germline, CDR1 is MNHNY and CDR2 SVGAGI (reference sequence). The CDR3 length is 12 residues. V lost 5 bases, J lost 5 bases, and 10 bases lay in between. The DNA of the CDR3 is TGTGCCAGCAGTAACTTTGGGGACGAGCAGTACTTC. Encoded protein: CASSNFGDEQYF.

In this sample, this clonotype turned up a few times. The chain has TRBV7-9 and TRBJ2-5, with D possibly being TRBD1 (5 bases). V was shortened by 5 bases and J by 4 bases, with 11 bases between the two germline ends. CDR3 length: 13 residues. Germline V gene data show CDR1 as SEHNR and CDR2 as FQNEAQ (reference sequence). The CDR3 region is CASSPRRGETQYF. CDR3 DNA: TGTGCCAGCAGCCCAAGAAGGGGAGAGACCCAGTACTTC. Looking up the rest from reference TRBV7-9 and TRBJ2-5 gives the full variable domain: DTGVSQNPRHKITKRGQNVTFRCDPISEHNRLYWYRQTLGQGPEFLTYFQNEAQLEKSRLLSDRFSAERPKGSFSTLEIQRTEQGDSAMYLCASSPRRGETQYFGPGTRLLVL.

J is TRBJ1-3 and V is TRBV6-1; D is unresolved. This CDR3 comprises 13 residues. The germline V gene encodes CDR1 MNHNS and CDR2 SASEGT. V was shortened by 0 bases and J by 8 bases, with 8 bases between the two germline ends. CDR3 sequence reads: CASSEAHVDTIYF. The CDR3 DNA follows: TGTGCCAGCAGTGAAGCCCACGTGGACACCATATATTTT.

The rearrangement uses TRBV2 and TRBJ2-5; the D gene is possibly TRBD2 (6 bases). The V end was cut by 5 bases, the J end by 2 bases, with 12 bases between. CDR1 and CDR2 from the germline V gene are SNHLY and FYNNEI. The CDR3 has 14 residues. CDR3: CASSRELGQETQYF. CDR3 nucleotide sequence: TGTGCCAGCAGTCGGGAGTTGGGGCAAGAGACCCAGTACTTC. The variable domain in full, completed from reference TRBV2 and TRBJ2-5, reads EPEVTQTPSHQVTQMGQEVILRCVPISNHLYFYWYRQILGQKVEFLVSFYNNEISEKSEIFDDQFSVERPDGSNFTLKIRSTKLEDSAMYFCASSRELGQETQYFGPGTRLLVL.

This clonotype was counted ten times or more. The chain uses TRBV29-1 and TRBJ1-2, with TRBD1 matching over 10 bases. This CDR3 is 17 amino acids long. Germline V CDR1 and CDR2: SQVTM, ANQGSEA. The trim removed 0 bases at V and 4 bases at J, leaving 11 bases unmatched. This CDR3 is CSVEDRRQGALSYGYTF. DNA for the CDR3: TGCAGCGTTGAAGATAGGAGACAGGGGGCGCTGAGCTATGGCTACACCTTC.

The sample holds a few counts of this clonotype. The chain carries TRBV5-1 and TRBJ1-3; D might be TRBD1 (6 bases). Trimming stripped 7 bases from V and 2 bases from J, with 13 bases between. CDR3 size: 14 residues. CDR1 is SGHRS, CDR2 YFSETQ, per germline. The CDR3 coding sequence is TGCGCCAGCGGGGACACAAGAACTGGAAACACCATATATTTT. Protein product: CASGDTRTGNTIYF.

The chain recombines TRBV5-4 with TRBJ1-6, with 12 bases lining up with TRBD1. CDR1 and CDR2 (germline): SGHNT, YYREEE (reference sequence). The CDR3 runs to 15 residues. V lost 3 bases, J lost 6 bases, and 1 base stayed unmatched. The CDR3 DNA is TGTGCCAGCAGCTGGGACAGGGGGCTTAATTCACCCCTCCACTTT. Translated, it gives CASSWDRGLNSPLHF.

This clonotype has just a few counts. The rearrangement joins TRBV7-2 to TRBJ2-7; unclear D gene. Trimming removed 5 bases at V and 4 bases at J, with 12 bases between. The CDR3 is 13 amino acids. Looked up from germline, CDR1 is SGHTA and CDR2 is FQGNSA. CDR3 sequence reads: CASSPVMGYEQYF. CDR3 coding DNA: TGTGCCAGCAGCCCCGTCATGGGTTACGAGCAGTACTTC.

There are many counts of this clonotype. V usage is TRBV18 and J usage is TRBJ2-5, with TRBD2 matching over 10 bases. The junction had 4 bases not matched to a gene; V was cut back by 3 bases and J by 3 bases. The CDR3 covers 15 residues. CDR1 is KGHSH, CDR2 LQKENI, per germline. The CDR3 DNA follows: TGTGCCAGCTCACCCAGAAGCGGGAGGGAAGAGACCCAGTACTTC. Translated, it gives CASSPRSGREETQYF.

The chain combines TRBV7-3 with TRBJ2-6, with TRBD1 as a possible D gene (5 bases). Germline lookup yields CDR1 SGHTA and CDR2 FQGTGA. Trimming left V 0 bases short and J 4 bases short, with 7 bases between. CDR3 length: 15 residues. CDR3 amino acids: CASSLTGAGANVLTF. The CDR3 nucleotides are TGTGCCAGCAGCTTAACAGGGGCAGGGGCCAACGTCCTGACTTTC.

This clonotype has at least ten counts. The rearrangement joins TRBV20-1 to TRBJ2-1; 8 bases line up with TRBD2. The CDR3 extends over 15 amino acids. V was pared by 0 bases and J by 6 bases, with 7 bases of the junction left unmatched. Germline V gene data show CDR1 as DFQATT and CDR2 as SNEGSKA (reference sequence). CDR3 in amino acids: CSARDMGGRSNEQFF. The CDR3 DNA reads TGCAGTGCTAGAGATATGGGCGGGAGGTCCAATGAGCAGTTCTTC.

This clonotype was recorded many times. V is TRBV5-5 and J is TRBJ2-3; D may be TRBD1 (5 bases). In germline, CDR1 is SGHKS, CDR2 YYEKEE (reference sequence). Trimming removed 0 bases from V and 2 bases from J, with 10 bases in between. CDR3 length: 15 amino acids. This CDR3 reads CASSLVPGLTDTQYF. The CDR3, as DNA: TGTGCCAGCAGCTTGGTCCCAGGGCTCACAGATACGCAGTATTTT.

This clonotype is judged large. This chain uses TRBV7-8 with TRBJ1-1; D might be TRBD1 (6 bases). The CDR3 is made up of 15 amino acids. Germline V gives CDR1 SGHVS, CDR2 FQNEAQ. The V and J ends lost 8 bases and 1 base respectively, with 17 bases between them. CDR3 DNA sequence: TGTGCCAGCGGTTTAGGGGGGGCGGAGAACACTGAAGCTTTCTTT. It encodes CASGLGGAENTEAFF.

This clonotype was seen many times. The chain links TRBV6-6 to TRBJ2-5, with D perhaps matching TRBD1 (6 bases). In germline, CDR1 is MNHNY, CDR2 SVGAGI (reference sequence). The CDR3 runs to 16 residues. Trimming took 10 bases from V and 0 from J, leaving 21 bases between them. The CDR3 region has the DNA TGTGCCACAAAAGCCGGGACACGTCTACACCAAGAGACCCAGTACTTC. This sequence encodes CATKAGTRLHQETQYF.